This record concerns one T cell receptor (beta chain) sequence. The data derive from a study of cytomegalovirus exposure and HLA in healthy donors. Method: immunoSEQ multiplex PCR; TCRdb's copy keeps in-frame clones and lacks some. The sample contains tens of thousands of clones, 90% to 96% of which appear only once. The germline CDR1 and CDR2 sequences are GTSNPN and SVGIG (reference sequence). Trimming took 3 bases from V and 4 from J, leaving 9 bases between them. The CDR3 is 13 residues long. This chain joins TRBV30 and TRBJ1-4; D unclear. The sequenced sample consisted of PBMCs. This receptor was obtained from a man younger than 35 in good health and CMV-seropositive. The CDR3, as DNA: TGTGCCTGGAGCCTAACCCTTAATGAAAAACTGTTTTTT. It codes for CAWSLTLNEKLFF.